One and the same sample provided the 9 T cell receptor beta chains below, sequenced in a study of T cell changes during pregnancy in multiple sclerosis. TCRdb's table, derived via immunoSEQ multiplex PCR, lists solely in-frame clones and lacks some. This sample yields around 80,000 clones, of which 90% to 95% are seen a single time; 1.4% belongs to the top ten. This specimen consisted of peripheral blood, obtained before pregnancy. These receptors were taken from a female donor with multiple sclerosis, enrolled in a pregnancy study.

This clone was recorded once. The chain recombines TRBV5-4 with TRBJ1-4; tentatively, D is TRBD1 (6 bases). Trimming stripped 4 bases from V and 5 bases from J, with 9 bases between. The CDR3 consists of 13 residues. The germline V gene encodes CDR1 SGHNT and CDR2 YYREEE (reference sequence). CDR3 loop: CASSPGANEKLFF. CDR3 coding DNA: TGTGCCAGCAGCCCAGGGGCAAATGAAAAACTGTTTTTT.

This clone was detected once. The chain recombines TRBV6-6 with TRBJ2-5, with no clear D. Germline assignment: CDR1 MNHNY and CDR2 SVGAGI (reference sequence). Trimming left V 0 bases short and J 5 bases short, with 4 bases between. The length of the CDR3 is 12 residues. The CDR3 sequence: CASSYSRETQYF. Written as DNA, the CDR3 is TGTGCCAGCAGTTACTCGCGGGAGACCCAGTACTTC.

CDR3 DNA sequence: TGTGCCAGCAGCTCCAGGGGATCTAACTATGGCTACACCTTC. This gives the protein CASSSRGSNYGYTF. The rearrangement links TRBV7-9 to TRBJ1-2; possibly TRBD1 for D (6 bases). Trimming stripped 4 bases from V and 0 bases from J, with 9 bases between. This CDR3 region has 14 residues. Germline CDR1 and CDR2: SEHNR and FQNEAQ (reference sequence).

The chain employs TRBV5-1 and TRBJ1-4; TRBD1 aligns across 10 bases. CDR3 length: 15 residues. Germline V gene lookup returns CDR1 SGHRS and CDR2 YFSETQ. The junction had 5 bases not matched to a gene; V was cut back by 4 bases and J by 5 bases. CDR3 DNA: TGCGCCAGCAGCCCGACGGGACAGGGGAATGAAAAACTGTTTTTT. Its translation is CASSPTGQGNEKLFF.

As DNA, the CDR3 is TGCGCCAGCAGCTATTCAACAGGGGTTGGGGAAGCTTTCTTT. Translating gives CASSYSTGVGEAFF. The V and J genes are TRBV5-1 and TRBJ1-1, with 7 nucleotides matching TRBD1. The CDR3 covers 14 residues. CDR1 and CDR2 from the germline V gene are SGHRS and YFSETQ. V lost 3 bases, J lost 8 bases, and 10 bases stayed unmatched.

The rearrangement uses TRBV28 and TRBJ1-5; D call uncertain. The V end was cut by 6 bases, the J end by 0 bases, with 6 bases between. There are 13 residues in the CDR3. Germline V CDR1 and CDR2: MDHEN, SYDVKM. This chain's CDR3 is CASSQDSNQPQHF. CDR3 coding DNA: TGTGCCAGCAGCCAGGATAGCAATCAGCCCCAGCATTTT.

The chain couples TRBV7-3 to TRBJ2-1; D perhaps matches TRBD2 (6 bases). V was shortened by 0 bases and J by 5 bases, with 11 bases between the two germline ends. Looked up from germline, CDR1 is SGHTA and CDR2 is FQGTGA. The CDR3 totals 15 residues. This chain's CDR3 is CASSLTFGGDNEQFF. CDR3 bases: TGTGCCAGCAGCTTAACGTTTGGAGGGGACAATGAGCAGTTCTTC. Drawing the rest from reference TRBV7-3 and TRBJ2-1, the complete variable domain is GAGVSQTPSNKVTEKGKYVELRCDPISGHTALYWYRQSLGQGPEFLIYFQGTGAADDSGLPNDRFFAVRPEGSVSTLKIQRTERGDSAVYLCASSLTFGGDNEQFFGPGTRLTVL.

V usage is TRBV27 and J usage is TRBJ1-1; tentatively, D is TRBD1 (5 bases). The germline V and J ends were trimmed by 3 bases and 4 bases, with 15 bases remaining between them. There are 15 residues in the CDR3. Per germline, CDR1 MNHEY and CDR2 SMNVEV (reference sequence). Here the CDR3 reads CASSFQGGYSTEAFF. As DNA, the CDR3 is TGTGCCAGCAGTTTCCAGGGAGGGTACAGCACTGAAGCTTTCTTT.

This clone was observed once. This chain uses TRBV27 with TRBJ2-3; a possible D gene is TRBD2 (6 bases). CDR1 is MNHEY, CDR2 SMNVEV, per germline (reference sequence). Between the trimmed V and J ends, which lost 1 base and 6 bases, there was a span of 26 bases. This CDR3 comprises 19 residues. This CDR3 is CASSLLALGGAAGGDTQYF. CDR3 nucleotides: TGTGCCAGCAGTTTATTGGCCCTCGGCGGGGCGGCCGGCGGGGATACGCAGTATTTT.